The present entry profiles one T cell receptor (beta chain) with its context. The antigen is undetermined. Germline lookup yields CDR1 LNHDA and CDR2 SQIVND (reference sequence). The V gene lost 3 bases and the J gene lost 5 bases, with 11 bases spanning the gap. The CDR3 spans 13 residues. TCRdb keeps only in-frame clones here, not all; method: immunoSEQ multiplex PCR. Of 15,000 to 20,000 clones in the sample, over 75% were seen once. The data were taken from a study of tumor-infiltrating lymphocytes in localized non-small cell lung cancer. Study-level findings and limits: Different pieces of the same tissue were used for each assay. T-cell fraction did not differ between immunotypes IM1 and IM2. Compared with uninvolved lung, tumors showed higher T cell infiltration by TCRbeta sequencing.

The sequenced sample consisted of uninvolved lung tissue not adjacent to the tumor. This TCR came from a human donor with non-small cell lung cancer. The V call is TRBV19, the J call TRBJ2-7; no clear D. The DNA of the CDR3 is TGTGCCAGTAGTATCATAGGGTCTGACGAGCAGTACTTC. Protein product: CASSIIGSDEQYF.